These T cell receptor beta chains were read from a single sample in a study of PD-1 blockade in classical Hodgkin lymphoma. Clones were read by immunoSEQ multiplex PCR, and TCRdb kept only the in-frame ones, dropping some. The sample records 43,000 or so clones, 85% to 90% being singletons. This specimen consisted of peripheral blood mononuclear cells (PBMCs), obtained at baseline. The receptors shown here come from a human donor with classical Hodgkin lymphoma. The CDR3 runs from the conserved cysteine through the conserved F or W. Fields, in order: J gene, D gene, V gene, CDR3 length, clone size, CDR3 DNA, CDR3 protein. A D gene is named only where the DNA matches it firmly. Clone size is not always given. Where it is, it says once, few, many or a class for expanded clones.

TRBJ2-2,-,TRBV10-1,13,-,TGCGCCAGCACAGGATCGAACACCGGGGAGCTGTTTTTT,CASTGSNTGELFF
TRBJ2-7,TRBD2,TRBV5-6,13,once,TGTGCCAGCAGCCCGGGGGGATCGAGGGAGCAGTACTTC,CASSPGGSREQYF
TRBJ2-1,TRBD2,TRBV2,18,-,TGTGCCAGCAGTGAAGCGCTTCGGGCTAGCGGGATCTACAATGAGCAGTTCTTC,CASSEALRASGIYNEQFF
TRBJ2-7,TRBD1,TRBV27,14,once,TGTGCCAGCAGTTCGACGACAGGGCCCTACGAGCAGTACTTC,CASSSTTGPYEQYF
TRBJ1-1,-,TRBV10-3,13,-,TGTGCCATCAGTGAGACAGAGGGAACTGAAGCTTTCTTT,CAISETEGTEAFF
TRBJ2-1,TRBD2,TRBV27,16,-,TGTGCCAGCAAGCTAGCGGGATTAAACCTCCCCAATGAGCAGTTCTTC,CASKLAGLNLPNEQFF
TRBJ1-5,-,TRBV6-5,15,-,TGTGCCAGCCGTCCGACAGAAAATAGCAATCAGCCCCAGCATTTT,CASRPTENSNQPQHF
TRBJ2-6,-,TRBV19,17,-,TGTGCCAGTAGTACGCCCCGCACCGGGCGAGGGGCCAACGTCCTGACTTTC,CASSTPRTGRGANVLTF
TRBJ2-3,TRBD2,TRBV28,19,-,TGTGCCAGCATCCCCCCTCCCGGGACTAGCGGGAGGTACACAGATACGCAGTATTTT,CASIPPPGTSGRYTDTQYF
TRBJ2-1,-,TRBV19,14,-,TGTGCCAGTAGTCCACTAGGTGCCTACAATGAGCAGTTCTTC,CASSPLGAYNEQFF
TRBJ1-1,-,TRBV6-5,14,once,TGTGCCAGCAGTTATCGCGGGCAGAACACTGAAGCTTTCTTT,CASSYRGQNTEAFF
TRBJ2-1,TRBD2,TRBV10-3,16,-,TGTGCCATCAGTGAAACCATGGCGGGAGGGCCGAATGAGCAGTTCTTC,CAISETMAGGPNEQFF
TRBJ1-5,-,TRBV4-1,15,medium-sized,TGCGCCAGCAGCCAAGGGGCAGGGGAAAGACAGCCCCAGCATTTT,CASSQGAGERQPQHF
TRBJ2-6,-,TRBV7-8,17,-,TGTGCCAGCAGCTTACTACCGCCAGGGACTGGGGCCAACGTCCTGACTTTC,CASSLLPPGTGANVLTF
TRBJ2-6,TRBD1,TRBV10-3,15,-,TGTGCCATCAGTGAGACAGGGGCCGGGGCCAACGTCCTGACTTTC,CAISETGAGANVLTF
TRBJ2-2,-,TRBV5-8,16,-,TGTGCCAGCGACCTTGGGACAAACTCGAACACCGGGGAGCTGTTTTTT,CASDLGTNSNTGELFF
TRBJ2-1,TRBD2,TRBV11-3,15,-,TGTGCCAGCAGCCCTAGCGGGGGGGCGTACAATGAGCAGTTCTTC,CASSPSGGAYNEQFF
TRBJ2-5,-,TRBV7-8,12,-,TGTGCCAGCAGCCTACCGACAGAGACCCAGTACTTC,CASSLPTETQYF
TRBJ2-2,TRBD1,TRBV27,14,-,TGTGCCAGCAGGGACAGGGGGTTCACCGGGGAGCTGTTTTTT,CASRDRGFTGELFF
TRBJ2-5,-,TRBV11-1,15,-,TGTGCCAGCAGCTTAGACCGGGGGGCACAAGAGACCCAGTACTTC,CASSLDRGAQETQYF
TRBJ2-4,TRBD1,TRBV27,16,-,TGTGCCAGCAGTACCGCCGGACAGGGGGGTGGAAACATTCAGTACTTC,CASSTAGQGGGNIQYF
TRBJ2-1,TRBD2,TRBV25-1,15,-,TGTGCCAGCAGTGAACGGACTAGCGGGGACAATGAGCAGTTCTTC,CASSERTSGDNEQFF
TRBJ2-3,TRBD2,TRBV11-2,13,-,TGTGCCAGCCTGAGCGGGGGCACAGATACGCAGTATTTT,CASLSGGTDTQYF
TRBJ1-3,-,TRBV7-2,16,-,TGTGCCAGCAACCTTAGGGGTGGAGGATCTGGAAACACCATATATTTT,CASNLRGGGSGNTIYF
TRBJ2-2,TRBD1,TRBV5-1,13,-,TGCGCCAGCAGCCGGGACAGCTCCGGGGAGCTGTTTTTT,CASSRDSSGELFF
TRBJ1-1,-,TRBV10-3,12,-,TGTGCCTCCGCGGGGGGGAACACTGAAGCTTTCTTT,CASAGGNTEAFF
TRBJ2-1,-,TRBV15,13,-,TGTGCCACCAGCAGAGATCATTACAATGAGCAGTTCTTC,CATSRDHYNEQFF
TRBJ2-7,TRBD2,TRBV11-2,13,-,TGTGCCAGCAGCTTAGTAGCGGGATACGAGCAGTACTTC,CASSLVAGYEQYF
TRBJ1-2,-,TRBV7-2,15,-,TGTGCCAGCAGCCGAACCAGGACAGAAAGCTATGGCTACACCTTC,CASSRTRTESYGYTF
TRBJ1-4,-,TRBV15,18,-,TGTGCCACCAGCAGAGATATGGGGAGGGGTGCAACTAATGAAAAACTGTTTTTT,CATSRDMGRGATNEKLFF
TRBJ2-1,-,TRBV19,14,-,TGTGCCAGTAGTACGGGGGCGTACTACAATGAGCAGTTCTTC,CASSTGAYYNEQFF
TRBJ1-4,-,TRBV9,15,-,TGTGCCAGCAGCGTAGCAAATGGGTTCGGGGAAAAACTGTTTTTT,CASSVANGFGEKLFF
TRBJ1-2,-,TRBV19,13,-,TGTGCCAGTAGTATCGACAGCGGTCATGGCTACACCTTC,CASSIDSGHGYTF
TRBJ2-4,TRBD1,TRBV5-1,17,-,TGCGCCAGCAGCTTGGCCCGGACAGGGAGTAATAAAAACATTCAGTACTTC,CASSLARTGSNKNIQYF
TRBJ1-2,-,TRBV29-1,12,-,TGCAGCGTAAGGAACGAGAACTATGGCTACACCTTC,CSVRNENYGYTF
TRBJ2-7,-,TRBV28,15,-,TGTGCCAGCGAAGGAGGAGGGGCGGTCAGTTACGAGCAGTACTTC,CASEGGGAVSYEQYF
TRBJ2-1,-,TRBV28,13,-,TGTGCCAGCAGCCTTCTACGGGGAGGTGAGCAGTTCTTC,CASSLLRGGEQFF
TRBJ1-2,-,TRBV5-1,13,-,TGCGCCAGCAGCTTGGAGGGAAGCTATGGCTACACCTTC,CASSLEGSYGYTF
TRBJ2-7,TRBD1,TRBV5-1,15,-,TGCGCCAGCAGCTTGATTGGGGACAGGGGTAGCGAGCAGTACTTC,CASSLIGDRGSEQYF
TRBJ2-7,-,TRBV7-2,14,-,TGTGCCAGCAGCTTAGTTGCAACGGGGGTCGAGCAGTACTTC,CASSLVATGVEQYF
TRBJ1-5,-,TRBV7-2,15,-,TGTGCCAGCAGCTTATTTGACAGTTTCAATCAGCCCCAGCATTTT,CASSLFDSFNQPQHF
TRBJ2-1,TRBD2,TRBV2,15,-,TGTGCCAGCAGTGAACTAGCGGGGGGTTACAATGAGCAGTTCTTC,CASSELAGGYNEQFF
TRBJ1-1,-,TRBV9,18,-,TGTGCCAGCAGCTCAAGGGACGTGCCATCCCGCCTGAACACTGAAGCTTTCTTT,CASSSRDVPSRLNTEAFF
TRBJ1-3,-,TRBV9,15,-,TGTGCCAGCAGCGACACAGGGACTGTCCTAAACACCATATATTTT,CASSDTGTVLNTIYF
TRBJ2-5,-,TRBV5-4,12,-,TGTGCCAGCAGCTTGTACCAAGAGACCCAGTACTTC,CASSLYQETQYF
TRBJ2-3,-,TRBV21-1,15,-,TGTGCCAGCAGCCCACGACAGGCAGGCACAGATACGCAGTATTTT,CASSPRQAGTDTQYF
TRBJ2-1,-,TRBV2,14,-,TGTGCCAGCAGTGTGGGGCAGGGGAACAATGAGCAGTTCTTC,CASSVGQGNNEQFF
TRBJ2-6,TRBD1,TRBV28,18,-,TGTGCCAGCAGTGCCCCGGGACAGCCGATCTCTGGGGCCAACGTCCTGACTTTC,CASSAPGQPISGANVLTF